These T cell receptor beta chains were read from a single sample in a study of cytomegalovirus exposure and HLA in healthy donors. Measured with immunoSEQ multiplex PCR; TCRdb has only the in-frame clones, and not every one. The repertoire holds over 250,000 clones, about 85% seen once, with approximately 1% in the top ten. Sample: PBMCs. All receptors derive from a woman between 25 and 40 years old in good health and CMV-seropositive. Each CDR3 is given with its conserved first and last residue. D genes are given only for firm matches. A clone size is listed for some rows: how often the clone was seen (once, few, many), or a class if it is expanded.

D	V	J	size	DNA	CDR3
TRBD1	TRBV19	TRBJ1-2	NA	TGTGCCAGTAGCCCCGACAGGGCCCATAACTATGGCTACACCTTC	CASSPDRAHNYGYTF
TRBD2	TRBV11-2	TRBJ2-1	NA	TGTGCCAGCAGGACTCTAGCGGGAGGGCCATACAATGAGCAGTTCTTC	CASRTLAGGPYNEQFF
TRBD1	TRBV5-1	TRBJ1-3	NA	TGCGCCAGCAGCTGGGACAGGGAAGACACCATATATTTT	CASSWDREDTIYF
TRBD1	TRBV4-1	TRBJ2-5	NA	TGCGCCAGCAGCCAGCGGGACAGGGTCCAAGAGACCCAGTACTTC	CASSQRDRVQETQYF
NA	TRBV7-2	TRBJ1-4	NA	TGTGCCAGCAGCTTAGCGCGGGGGGTGGAAGAAAAACTGTTTTTT	CASSLARGVEEKLFF
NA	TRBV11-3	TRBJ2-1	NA	TGTGCCAGCAGCCTGGGTCCGTCGGGCAATGAGCAGTTCTTC	CASSLGPSGNEQFF
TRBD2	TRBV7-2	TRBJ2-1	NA	TGTGCCAGCAGCTCCAAGGGACTAGCGGGAGATGAGCAGTTCTTC	CASSSKGLAGDEQFF
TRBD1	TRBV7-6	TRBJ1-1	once	TGTGCCAGCAGCTTAGTTTCGGGGGGCACAGGGGCCACAGCTTTCTTT	CASSLVSGGTGATAFF
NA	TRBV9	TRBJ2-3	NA	TGTGCCAGCAGCGCACCGCCGAGGCAGTATTTT	CASSAPPRQYF
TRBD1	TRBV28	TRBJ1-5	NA	TGTGCCAGCAGCTCGACAGGGTACGGACAGCCCCAGCATTTT	CASSSTGYGQPQHF
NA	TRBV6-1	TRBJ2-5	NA	TGTGCCAGCAGTGAACCGGTTTCCCAGTACTTC	CASSEPVSQYF
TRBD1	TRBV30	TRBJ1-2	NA	TGTGCCTGGAGTACAGATCCGGGACAGGGTTACTATGGCTACACCTTC	CAWSTDPGQGYYGYTF
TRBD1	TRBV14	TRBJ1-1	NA	TGTGCCAGCAGCCAGCTAGGACAGGGAGGCACTGAAGCTTTCTTT	CASSQLGQGGTEAFF
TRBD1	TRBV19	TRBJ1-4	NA	TGTGCCAGTAGCACCGGGACAGCTAATGAAAAACTGTTTTTT	CASSTGTANEKLFF
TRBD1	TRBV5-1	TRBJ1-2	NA	TGCGCCAGCAGCTTGACGGGACAGGGGAACTATGGCTACACCTTC	CASSLTGQGNYGYTF
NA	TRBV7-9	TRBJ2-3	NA	TGTGCCAGCAGCTTAGTACTACAGGGAACAGATACGCAGTATTTT	CASSLVLQGTDTQYF
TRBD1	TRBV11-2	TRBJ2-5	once	TGTGCCAGCAGCCCTGAGACAGGGTATGTAGAAGAGACCCAGTACTTC	CASSPETGYVEETQYF
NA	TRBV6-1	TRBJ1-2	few	TGTGCCAGCCCGGAGGGCGGGGATGGCTACACCTTC	CASPEGGDGYTF
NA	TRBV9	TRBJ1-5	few	TGTGCCAGCAGCGTAGAAGGTAATAGCAATCAGCCCCAGCATTTT	CASSVEGNSNQPQHF
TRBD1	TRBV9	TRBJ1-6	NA	TGTGCCAGCAGCGTCGGGGGACAGTATAATTCACCCCTCCACTTT	CASSVGGQYNSPLHF
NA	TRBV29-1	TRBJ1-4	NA	TGCAGCGTTTCCGGGACGAGTAATGAAAAACTGTTTTTT	CSVSGTSNEKLFF
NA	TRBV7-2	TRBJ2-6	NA	TGTGCCAGCAGCTTAAGGGGTGACAACGTCCTGACTTTC	CASSLRGDNVLTF